This T cell receptor beta chain was retrieved from a study of blood T cell repertoires in COVID-19. Overall study context: The study drew acute and convalescent COVID-19 samples from the United States, Italy and Spain. PBMCs, B-cell-depleted T cells, or T cells were the source of the cDNA or gDNA that made up the material.

In the original workflow: Amplification of reference gene primers was used by the study to estimate nucleated cell counts. Method: immunoSEQ multiplex PCR; TCRdb's copy keeps in-frame clones and lacks some. V, J and clone size derive from that table, while D and trimming were established from the DNA sequence. The table includes over 10,000 clones, over 75% detected once. CDR1 is SGHDT, CDR2 YYEEEE, per germline. V lost 5 bases and J lost 3, with 12 bases in between. The CDR3 length is 13 residues. The receptor's source is a human donor in a cohort sampled during active COVID-19. The sequenced sample was peripheral blood. The rearrangement links TRBV5-6 to TRBJ2-7; no clear D gene. As DNA, the CDR3 is TGTGCCAGCAGTAGGAGACGGGTCTACGAGCAGTACTTC. Its protein is CASSRRRVYEQYF.